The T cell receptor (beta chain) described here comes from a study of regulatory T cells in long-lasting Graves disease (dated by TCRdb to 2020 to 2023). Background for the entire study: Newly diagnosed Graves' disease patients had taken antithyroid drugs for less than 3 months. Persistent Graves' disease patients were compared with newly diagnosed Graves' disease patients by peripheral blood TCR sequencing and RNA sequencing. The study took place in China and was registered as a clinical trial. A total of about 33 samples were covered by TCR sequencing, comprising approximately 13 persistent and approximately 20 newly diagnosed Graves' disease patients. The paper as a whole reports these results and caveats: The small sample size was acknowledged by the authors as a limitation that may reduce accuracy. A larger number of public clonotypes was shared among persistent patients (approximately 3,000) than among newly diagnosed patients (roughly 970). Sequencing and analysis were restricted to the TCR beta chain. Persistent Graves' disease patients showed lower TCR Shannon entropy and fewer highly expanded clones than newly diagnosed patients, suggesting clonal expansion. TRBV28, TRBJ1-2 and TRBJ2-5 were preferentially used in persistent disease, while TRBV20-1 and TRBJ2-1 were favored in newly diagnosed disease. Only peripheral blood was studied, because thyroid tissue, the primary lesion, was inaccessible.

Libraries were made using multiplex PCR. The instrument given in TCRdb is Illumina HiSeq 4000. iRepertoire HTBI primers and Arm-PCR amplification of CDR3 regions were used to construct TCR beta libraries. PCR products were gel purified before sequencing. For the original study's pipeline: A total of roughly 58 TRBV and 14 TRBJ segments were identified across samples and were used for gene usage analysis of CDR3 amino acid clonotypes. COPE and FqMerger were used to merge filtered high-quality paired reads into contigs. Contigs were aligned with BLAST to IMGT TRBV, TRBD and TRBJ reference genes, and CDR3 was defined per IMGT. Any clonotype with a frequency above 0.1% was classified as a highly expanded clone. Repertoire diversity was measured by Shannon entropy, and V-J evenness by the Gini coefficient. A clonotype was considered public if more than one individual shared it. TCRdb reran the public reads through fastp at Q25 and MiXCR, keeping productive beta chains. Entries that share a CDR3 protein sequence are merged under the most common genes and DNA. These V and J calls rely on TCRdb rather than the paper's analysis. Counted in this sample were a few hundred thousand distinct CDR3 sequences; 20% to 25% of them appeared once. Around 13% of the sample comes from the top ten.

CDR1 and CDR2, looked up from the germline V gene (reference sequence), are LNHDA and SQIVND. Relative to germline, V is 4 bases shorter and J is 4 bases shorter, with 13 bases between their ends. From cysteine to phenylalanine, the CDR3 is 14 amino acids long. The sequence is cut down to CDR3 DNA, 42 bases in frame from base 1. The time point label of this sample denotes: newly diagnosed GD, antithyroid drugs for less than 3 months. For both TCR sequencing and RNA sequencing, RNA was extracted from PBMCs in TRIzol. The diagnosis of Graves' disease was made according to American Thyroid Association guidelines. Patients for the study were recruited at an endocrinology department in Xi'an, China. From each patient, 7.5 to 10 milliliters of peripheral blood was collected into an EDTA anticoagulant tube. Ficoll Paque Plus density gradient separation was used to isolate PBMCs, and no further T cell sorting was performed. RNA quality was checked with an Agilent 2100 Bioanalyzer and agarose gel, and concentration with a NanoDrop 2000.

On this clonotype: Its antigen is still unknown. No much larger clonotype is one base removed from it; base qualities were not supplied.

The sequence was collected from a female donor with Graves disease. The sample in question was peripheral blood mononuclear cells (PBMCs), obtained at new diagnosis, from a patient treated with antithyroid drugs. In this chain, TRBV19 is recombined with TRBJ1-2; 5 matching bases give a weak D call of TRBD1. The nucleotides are TGTGCCAGTAGTAGTAGGGGAAACCTCTATGGCTACACCTTC. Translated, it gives CASSSRGNLYGYTF.